A selection of T cell receptor beta chains follows, all from one sample in a study of T cells in Graves' hyperthyroidism and ophthalmopathy. Each CDR3 protein gets one entry after TCRdb re-called the multiplex PCR reads with MiXCR. The sample carries about 610,000 distinct CDR3 sequences, about 43% recorded once. Sequencing was done on a sample of peripheral blood or thyroid tissue (not recorded which). The receptors come from a woman between 18 and 29 years old with Graves' hyperthyroidism. CDR3s include the opening cysteine and the closing phenylalanine or tryptophan. The D gene is left open where the match is weak. Part of the rows lack a size; the others show once, few, many or a class for expanded clones.

TRBV10-2,TRBJ2-7,-,-,TGCGCCAGCAGTGAGTCAAGCGGACGTACCTACGAGCAGTACTTC,CASSESSGRTYEQYF
TRBV7-9,TRBJ1-2,-,-,TGTGCCAGCAGCTTGGCACCGGGGTGGTCTGCAAACTATGGCTACACCTTC,CASSLAPGWSANYGYTF
TRBV5-1,TRBJ2-1,-,-,TGCGCCAGCAGCCGGCAGGGCCCCTACAATGAGCAGTTCTTC,CASSRQGPYNEQFF
TRBV29-1,TRBJ1-1,-,many,TGCAGCGTTGAGTTCCAGGGGACTGAAGCTTTCTTT,CSVEFQGTEAFF
TRBV6-1,TRBJ1-1,-,many,TGTGCCAGCAGCCCCATTCTGGCGAACACTGAAGCTTTCTTT,CASSPILANTEAFF
TRBV2,TRBJ1-4,TRBD1,-,TGTGCCAGCAGCGGGACAGGGTTTGAAAAACTGTTTTTT,CASSGTGFEKLFF
TRBV20-1,TRBJ2-7,-,-,TGCAGTTTCAGCCTAAGAGGCGACGAGCAGTACTTC,CSFSLRGDEQYF
TRBV29-1,TRBJ1-1,-,many,TGCAGCGGACTAATGTGGGGAGACTTGAACACTGAAGCTTTCTTT,CSGLMWGDLNTEAFF
TRBV5-1,TRBJ1-2,-,-,TGCGCCAGCAGCTTGGGTGACGGGAGAGCCTACTATGGCTACACCTTC,CASSLGDGRAYYGYTF
TRBV7-2,TRBJ2-1,-,-,TGTGCCACCTCACTAGACCCCAGCTCCTACAATGAGCAGTTCTTC,CATSLDPSSYNEQFF
TRBV24-1,TRBJ2-2,TRBD1,-,TGTGCCACCAGTGATCCTCTGATGACAGGGCGGGAGCTGTTTTTT,CATSDPLMTGRELFF
TRBV6-5,TRBJ2-7,TRBD2,many,TGTGCCAGCAGCTCTCCGGGACTAGCGGGAGACGAGCAGTACTTC,CASSSPGLAGDEQYF
TRBV5-5,TRBJ2-7,-,many,TGTGCCAGCAGCGCGAGTTTCCACGAGCAGTACTTC,CASSASFHEQYF
TRBV12-3/TRBV12-4,TRBJ1-2,-,once,TGTGCCAGCAGGAGTCCAGGGGCGGGTGGCTACACCTTC,CASRSPGAGGYTF
TRBV24-1,TRBJ2-2,TRBD1,-,TGTGCCACCCGGGGGGGACAGGGGGACACCGGGGAGCTGTTTTTT,CATRGGQGDTGELFF
TRBV20-1,TRBJ2-7,-,-,TGCAGCGTGGCAACCCGGCTGGGGCTTTCCTACAATGAGCAGTACTTC,CSVATRLGLSYNEQYF
TRBV7-2,TRBJ1-5,-,few,TGTGCCAGCAGCTTTAAGGGGACTCAGCCCCAGCATTTT,CASSFKGTQPQHF
TRBV24-1,TRBJ2-3,-,-,TGTGCCACCAGTGACAAGGGTGGCACAGATACGCAGTATTTT,CATSDKGGTDTQYF
TRBV2,TRBJ1-4,TRBD1,-,TGTGCCATCAGTGAGCGGTCGACAGGGACTCATGAAAAACTGTTTTTT,CAISERSTGTHEKLFF
TRBV27,TRBJ1-4,TRBD1,-,TGTGCCACCCCTCCTAGGACAGGGGTCCTCGGAGGTGAAAAACTGTTTTTT,CATPPRTGVLGGEKLFF
TRBV6-1,TRBJ1-5,TRBD1,-,TGTGCCAGCAGTTACGTCAGGGGGCGAGAGACCCAGCATTTT,CASSYVRGRETQHF
TRBV4-1,TRBJ2-7,TRBD2,-,TGCGCCAGCAGCCAAGGGACTAGCGCACTCTCCTACGAGCAGTACTTC,CASSQGTSALSYEQYF
TRBV19,TRBJ1-5,-,-,TGTGCCACGCTTAGGGTAGAGCGTCAGCCCCAGCATTTT,CATLRVERQPQHF